This passage covers 19 T cell receptor beta chains from one sample sequenced in a study of beta chain features in type 1 diabetes. Every bit of the isolated RNA underwent reverse transcription, so sequencing read expressed TCRB transcripts. TCRdb's table, derived via immunoSEQ multiplex PCR, lists solely in-frame clones and lacks some. The data contain roughly 150,000 clones, around 8% of them singletons. These receptors are not linked to any known antigen. Study-level points and caveats: Researchers report that Type 1 diabetes patients had moderately but significantly shorter TCRB CDR3s across all four CD4+ subsets.

The material sequenced was central memory CD4+ T cells from blood. These receptors originate from a woman younger than 35 with type 1 diabetes.

In its sample, this clone was seen a few times. This chain uses TRBV19 with TRBJ2-1; 11 bases align to TRBD2. Trimming at V came to 9 bases and at J to 9 bases, leaving 10 bases not matched to a gene. CDR3 length equals 14 residues. Germline lookup yields CDR1 LNHDA and CDR2 SQIVND (reference sequence). The CDR3 sequence: CASVYSGRGGEQFF. DNA of the CDR3: TGTGCCAGCGTTTATAGCGGGAGGGGGGGTGAGCAGTTCTTC.

The chain is built from TRBV10-3 and TRBJ2-7, with D possibly matching TRBD2 (5 bases). V was trimmed by 5 bases and J by 7 bases, leaving 21 bases between them. The CDR3 sequence is 15 residues long. The germline V gene encodes CDR1 ENHRY and CDR2 SYGVKD. The DNA for the CDR3 is TGTGCCATCAGTAGTGGGGTTTCTACTTCGGGGGAGCAGTACTTC. Translation gives CAISSGVSTSGEQYF.

The V call is TRBV30, the J call TRBJ1-4; 7 bases are a match to TRBD1. The CDR3 spans 14 residues. Per the germline V gene, CDR1 is GTSNPN and CDR2 is SVGIG (reference sequence). The ends lost 2 bases at V and 7 bases at J; junction bases unmatched: 7. The CDR3 nucleotides read TGTGCCTGGAGTTACCGGGACAGAAGTGAAAAACTGTTTTTT. Amino acids: CAWSYRDRSEKLFF.

This clone was seen a handful of times. The V and J genes are TRBV11-2 and TRBJ2-2, with D unresolved. The V end lost 5 bases, the J end lost 1 base, and 11 bases lay between the germline ends. Germline V lookup: CDR1 SGHAT, CDR2 FQNNGV. This CDR3 comprises 15 residues. The CDR3 loop reads CASSAPSVNTGELFF. The CDR3 DNA sequence: TGTGCCAGCAGCGCCCCGTCGGTGAACACCGGGGAGCTGTTTTTT.

This chain uses TRBV2 with TRBJ2-5; D remains unclear. The CDR3 is made up of 14 amino acids. The V gene lost 7 bases and the J gene lost 1 base, with 13 bases spanning the gap. Germline V lookup: CDR1 SNHLY, CDR2 FYNNEI. The CDR3 region has the DNA TGTGCCAGCAAGGTAGCCGTACCCCAAGAGACCCAGTACTTC. This codes for CASKVAVPQETQYF.

This clone occurred a few times. The rearrangement uses TRBV11-3 and TRBJ1-2; D possibly corresponds to TRBD1 (5 bases). V lost 8 bases and J lost 3, with 10 bases in between. The length of the CDR3 is 12 residues. CDR1 SGHNT and CDR2 YENEEA come from the germline V gene. The CDR3 loop reads CASVTGDYGYTF. The CDR3 DNA sequence: TGTGCCAGCGTTACAGGAGACTATGGCTACACCTTC. Full variable domain (missing parts from reference TRBV11-3 and TRBJ1-2): EAGVVQSPRYKIIEKKQPVAFWCNPISGHNTLYWYLQNLGQGPELLIRYENEEAVDDSQLPKDRFSAERLKGVDSTLKIQPAELGDSAVYLCASVTGDYGYTFGSGTRLTVV.

The rearrangement joins TRBV7-2 to TRBJ2-5; 10 bases are a match to TRBD2. This CDR3 is 19 amino acids long. V was clipped by 10 bases and J by 1 base; unmatched bases: 21. Germline assignment: CDR1 SGHTA and CDR2 FQGNSA. The CDR3 loop reads CAIVLSPGLATGGQETQYF. CDR3 DNA: TGTGCCATAGTCCTATCACCGGGACTAGCGACGGGGGGCCAAGAGACCCAGTACTTC.

This clone was detected a few times. The rearrangement links TRBV5-1 to TRBJ2-5; D might be TRBD2 (5 bases). The V gene's germline CDR1 is SGHRS and CDR2 YFSETQ. This CDR3 is 14 amino acids long. Trimming removed 3 bases from V and 1 base from J, with 10 bases in between. CDR3 in amino acids: CASSWGRGQETQYF. For the CDR3, the DNA is TGCGCCAGCAGCTGGGGTCGGGGCCAAGAGACCCAGTACTTC.

This chain links TRBV5-4 with TRBJ2-5, with TRBD1 identical over 9 bases. Germline trimming cut 4 bases from V and 4 bases from J; bases unmatched to any gene: 8. From germline, CDR1 is SGHNT and CDR2 YYREEE (reference sequence). The CDR3 spans 15 residues. This CDR3 reads CASSLGTGSGETQYF. Here the CDR3 DNA reads TGTGCCAGCAGCCTAGGGACAGGGAGTGGAGAGACCCAGTACTTC.

This clone was observed a few times. This chain joins TRBV7-2 and TRBJ1-1; 7 nucleotides match TRBD1. Looked up from germline, CDR1 is SGHTA and CDR2 is FQGNSA. J was trimmed by 4 bases and V by 6 bases; bases with no gene match: 8. The CDR3 runs to 14 residues. The CDR3 nucleotides are TGTGCCAGCAGGAATACCCGACAGGGCACTGAAGCTTTCTTT. The encoded protein is CASRNTRQGTEAFF.

This chain connects TRBV15 to TRBJ1-2; D is uncertain. There are 15 residues in the CDR3. V was trimmed by 5 bases and J by 2 bases, leaving 15 bases between them. The germline V gene has CDR1 LNHNV and CDR2 YYDKDF (reference sequence). The chain's CDR3 is CATSEERLANYGYTF. The DNA for the CDR3 is TGTGCCACCAGCGAGGAACGCTTAGCGAACTATGGCTACACCTTC. Supplemented by reference TRBV15 and TRBJ1-2, the full variable domain reads DAMVIQNPRYQVTQFGKPVTLSCSQTLNHNVMYWYQQKSSQAPKLLFHYYDKDFNNEADTPDNFQSRRPNTSFCFLDIRSPGLGDTAMYLCATSEERLANYGYTFGSGTRLTVV.

V usage is TRBV7-9 and J usage is TRBJ2-7; the match to TRBD2 covers 7 bases. Germline V gives CDR1 SEHNR, CDR2 FQNEAQ (reference sequence). V lost 4 bases and J lost 3; bases outside the gene matches: 9. The CDR3 has 15 residues. CDR3: CASSSPGRADYEQYF. DNA for the CDR3: TGTGCCAGCAGCTCCCCTGGGAGGGCGGACTACGAGCAGTACTTC.

This clone was recorded a few times. V is TRBV6-6 and J is TRBJ1-1; unclear D gene. Per germline, CDR1 MNHNY and CDR2 SVGAGI (reference sequence). The CDR3 totals 14 residues. Trimming pared 5 bases from V and 1 base from J, leaving 11 bases between. CDR3 coding DNA: TGTGCCAGCAGTCCTTTGGCAGGGAACACTGAAGCTTTCTTT. This gives the protein CASSPLAGNTEAFF.

This clone appeared many times. This chain connects TRBV7-9 to TRBJ1-1; D may be TRBD1 (5 bases). This CDR3 contains 13 residues. The V end was cut by 10 bases, the J end by 1 base, with 13 bases between. Per germline, CDR1 SEHNR and CDR2 FQNEAQ (reference sequence). CDR3 sequence (DNA): TGTGCCATAAACGGGCAGGGGAACACTGAAGCTTTCTTT. Amino acid sequence: CAINGQGNTEAFF.

This chain uses TRBV19 with TRBJ2-3; 14 bases agree with TRBD2. The CDR3 is made up of 15 amino acids. Looked up from germline, CDR1 is LNHDA and CDR2 is SQIVND (reference sequence). V gave up 5 bases and J gave up 6 bases; unmatched junction bases: 4. The CDR3 loop is CASSRLAGGPDTQYF. The CDR3 nucleotides read TGTGCCAGTAGTCGACTAGCGGGAGGGCCCGATACGCAGTATTTT.

This clone came up a few times. This chain joins TRBV4-3 and TRBJ2-1, with TRBD2 matching 8 bases. CDR1 LGHNA and CDR2 YSLEER come from the germline V gene. The V gene end was trimmed by 0 bases and the J gene end by 0 bases; junction bases not matched to a gene: 19. The CDR3 spans 22 residues. CDR3 DNA sequence: TGCGCCAGCAGCCAAGAGCCCCAGAGCGGGAGAAATGGGGGCAGCTCCTACAATGAGCAGTTCTTC. Protein sequence: CASSQEPQSGRNGGSSYNEQFF.

Of note for this clone: Relative to the germline gene, one junction end is altered; a read error may explain this. V is TRBV7-7 and J is TRBJ2-1; unclear D gene. CDR1 and CDR2 from the germline V gene are SSHAT and FNYEAQ (reference sequence). CDR3 length: 13 amino acids. DNA of the CDR3: TGTGCTAGCAGCTTAGACCGAGGCGTAGAGCAGTTCTTC. Protein sequence: CASSLDRGVEQFF.

This clone was observed a handful of times. This chain links TRBV5-1 with TRBJ2-1, with 10 bases lining up with TRBD1. With V trimmed by 6 bases and J by 1 base, 4 bases remained unmatched. Germline V lookup: CDR1 SGHRS, CDR2 YFSETQ. The CDR3 has 15 residues. For the CDR3, the DNA is TGCGCCAGCACGAGGACAGGGGGATCCTACAATGAGCAGTTCTTC. This encodes CASTRTGGSYNEQFF. The whole variable domain, filled in from reference TRBV5-1 and TRBJ2-1, reads KAGVTQTPRYLIKTRGQQVTLSCSPISGHRSVSWYQQTPGQGLQFLFEYFSETQRNKGNFPGRFSGRQFSNSRSEMNVSTLELGDSALYLCASTRTGGSYNEQFFGPGTRLTVL.

The chain uses TRBV19 and TRBJ2-5; D uncertain. The CDR3 extends over 15 amino acids. V dropped 2 bases and J dropped 7 bases, with 17 bases sitting between them. CDR1 and CDR2 from the germline V gene are LNHDA and SQIVND (reference sequence). In DNA, the CDR3 is TGTGCCAGTAGTATATTCGTCTTGGGCAGTTCGACCCAGTACTTC. It specifies CASSIFVLGSSTQYF.